This T cell receptor beta chain was identified in a study of blood T cell repertoires in COVID-19. Looking at the study overall: Sources were T cells, B-cell-depleted T cells, or PBMCs; the material itself was cDNA or gDNA.

In the source study's methods: Amplification of reference gene primers was used by the study to estimate nucleated cell counts. Method: immunoSEQ multiplex PCR; TCRdb's copy keeps in-frame clones and lacks some. D and trimming come from the DNA, and the V and J calls and clone size come from that table. The repertoire has some 87,000 clones, about 82% of them found once; the top ten carry 10% to 15%. The length of the CDR3 is 13 residues. The germline gives CDR1 MNHEY, CDR2 SMNVEV (reference sequence). V lost 3 bases, J lost 15 bases, and 10 bases stayed unmatched. This clonotype was obtained from a woman aged 70 to 79 with active or convalescent COVID-19. The chain is built from TRBV27 and TRBJ2-1; 8 nucleotides line up with TRBD1. Specimen: peripheral blood. CDR3 DNA: TGTGCCAGCAGTTTTTACCCCCAGGGGGCACGGTTCTTC. Protein product: CASSFYPQGARFF.